The rows below give T cell receptor beta chains drawn from one sample of a study of blood T cell repertoires in COVID-19. Sequenced by immunoSEQ multiplex PCR; TCRdb stores in-frame clones only, minus some. The sample holds some 390,000 clones, around 87% seen once. Sequenced material: peripheral blood. The source is a human donor in a cohort sampled during active COVID-19. CDR3s include the opening cysteine and the closing phenylalanine or tryptophan.

V gene,J gene,CDR3 protein
TRBV3-1/TRBV3-2,TRBJ2-5,CASKRTETQETQYF
TRBV5-6,TRBJ1-6,CASRRDRRFNSPLHF
TRBV5-1,TRBJ2-3,CASSLESGFGTDTQYF
TRBV4-1,TRBJ1-1,CASSGRGAFF
TRBV10-1,TRBJ2-7,CAILRLQGPYEQYF
TRBV6-5,TRBJ1-5,CASSRAGSNQPQHF
TRBV3-1/TRBV3-2,TRBJ1-2,CASSQEGQSLYGYTF
TRBV6-2/TRBV6-3,TRBJ1-5,CASSRGQPNSNQPQHF
TRBV20-1,TRBJ2-1,CSASRDGRRADEQFF
TRBV15,TRBJ2-1,CATSRGGGRGNEQFF
TRBV2,TRBJ2-1,CASMGRIVGNEQFF
TRBV10-3,TRBJ2-3,CAISPISGGADTQYF
TRBV30,TRBJ1-3,CAWMYSGNTIYF
TRBV7-9,TRBJ2-1,CASSFLAGGGNEQFF
TRBV24-1,TRBJ2-1,CATSDSFLAGASYNEQFF
TRBV27,TRBJ2-3,CASSLHKTITDTQYF
TRBV30,TRBJ1-4,CAWSASRFGEKLFF
TRBV5-5,TRBJ1-2,CASSPLTGSPYYGYTF
TRBV6-6,TRBJ2-7,CASSTGQRWNEQYF
TRBV6-5,TRBJ1-6,CASSYLGQGNNSPLHF
TRBV6-1,TRBJ1-1,CASSGGTDSTGTEAFF
TRBV2,TRBJ1-2,CASSDGGFGYTF
TRBV9,TRBJ1-2,CASSTTGTNYGYTF
TRBV30,TRBJ1-6,CAWSPRQDSPLHF
TRBV4-1,TRBJ1-6,CASSQGITGPYNSPLHF
TRBV5-1,TRBJ2-3,CASTSQGTDTQYF
TRBV6-6,TRBJ2-5,CASSSRLVTKETQYF
TRBV5-8,TRBJ2-2,CASSRDTNTGELFF
TRBV5-1,TRBJ2-1,CASSAGQGAHNEQFF
TRBV5-1,TRBJ2-1,CASSLDPGGADNEQFF
TRBV5-1,TRBJ1-1,CASSLEKTEAFF
TRBV3-1/TRBV3-2,TRBJ2-7,CASSQTSTYEQYF
TRBV30,TRBJ1-3,CACDVTGSGNTIYF
TRBV7-9,TRBJ2-7,CASSLASASYEQYF
TRBV7-3,TRBJ2-2,CASSLRPSGGLSWDTGELFF
TRBV9,TRBJ2-2,CASSALTGNTGELFF
TRBV7-8,TRBJ1-5,CASSLARGGVQPQHF
TRBV7-2,TRBJ2-2,CASSPSRGGANTGELFF
TRBV5-5,TRBJ1-1,CASSLARAGALNTEAFF
TRBV7-9,TRBJ1-2,CASSLGQGTGASGYTF
TRBV15,TRBJ2-2,CATSRDRGPGTGELFF
TRBV7-9,TRBJ2-3,CASSPPLLAGSTDTQYF
TRBV20-1,TRBJ2-3,CSASIGLAGGDQGADTQYF
TRBV9,TRBJ2-1,CASSVGRVGGYNEQFF
TRBV4-2,TRBJ1-6,CASSQEYRQGVSPLHF
TRBV7-9,TRBJ1-2,CASSLGGSDGYTF
TRBV6-5,TRBJ1-6,CASYRGYNSPLHF
TRBV19,TRBJ1-2,CASSIRNGGYTF
TRBV6-6,TRBJ1-2,CASSYSTGASDGYTF
TRBV5-4,TRBJ2-1,CASSRGLYSSYNEQFF
TRBV10-3,TRBJ1-5,CASRDRTDQPQHF
TRBV19,TRBJ1-4,CASSTGRAGNEKLFF
TRBV11-2,TRBJ2-1,CASSFTYSYNEQFF